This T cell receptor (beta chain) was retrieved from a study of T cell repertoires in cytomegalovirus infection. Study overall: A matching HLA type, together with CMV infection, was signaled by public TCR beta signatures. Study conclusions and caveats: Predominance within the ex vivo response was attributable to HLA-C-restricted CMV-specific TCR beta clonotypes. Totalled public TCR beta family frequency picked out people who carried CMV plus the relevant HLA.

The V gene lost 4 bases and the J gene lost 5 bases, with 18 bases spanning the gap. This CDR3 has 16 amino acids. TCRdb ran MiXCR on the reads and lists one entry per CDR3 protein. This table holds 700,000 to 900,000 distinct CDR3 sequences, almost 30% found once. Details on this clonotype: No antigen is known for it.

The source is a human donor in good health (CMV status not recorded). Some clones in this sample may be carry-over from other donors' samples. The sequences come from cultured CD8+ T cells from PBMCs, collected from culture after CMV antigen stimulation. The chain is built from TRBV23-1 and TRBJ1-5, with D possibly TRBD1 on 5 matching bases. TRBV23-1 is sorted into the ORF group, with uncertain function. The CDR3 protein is CASSPQAGSGDQPQHF. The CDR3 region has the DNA TGCGCCAGCAGTCCACAAGCGGGGTCGGGGGATCAGCCCCAGCATTTT.